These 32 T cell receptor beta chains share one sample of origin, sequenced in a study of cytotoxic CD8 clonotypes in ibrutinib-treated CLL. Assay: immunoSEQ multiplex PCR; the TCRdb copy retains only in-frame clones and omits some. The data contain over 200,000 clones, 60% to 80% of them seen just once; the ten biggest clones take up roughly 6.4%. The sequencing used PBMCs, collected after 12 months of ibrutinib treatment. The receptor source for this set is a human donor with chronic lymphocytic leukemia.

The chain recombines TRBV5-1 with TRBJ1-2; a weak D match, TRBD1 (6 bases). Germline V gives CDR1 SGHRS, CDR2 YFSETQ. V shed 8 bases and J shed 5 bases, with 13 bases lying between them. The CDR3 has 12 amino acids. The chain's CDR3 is CARYQGTYGYTF. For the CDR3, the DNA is TGCGCCAGGTACCAGGGGACGTATGGCTACACCTTC.

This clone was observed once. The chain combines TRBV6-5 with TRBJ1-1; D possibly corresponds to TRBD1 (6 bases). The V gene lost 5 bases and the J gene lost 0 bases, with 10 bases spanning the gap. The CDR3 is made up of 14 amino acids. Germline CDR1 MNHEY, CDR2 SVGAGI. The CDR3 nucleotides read TGTGCCAGCAGTAAGGACAGTCTGAACACTGAAGCTTTCTTT. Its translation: CASSKDSLNTEAFF.

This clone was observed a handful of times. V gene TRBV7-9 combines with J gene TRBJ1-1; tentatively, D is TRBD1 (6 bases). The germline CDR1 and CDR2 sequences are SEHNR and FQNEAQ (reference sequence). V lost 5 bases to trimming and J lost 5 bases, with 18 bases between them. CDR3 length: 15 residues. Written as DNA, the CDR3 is TGTGCCAGCAGCCGGGGACAAGGGGGAGAAACTGAAGCTTTCTTT. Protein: CASSRGQGGETEAFF.

The CDR3 bases are TGTGCCAGCAGCTTAGAGGCGCAGAGAAACACCATATATTTT. Amino acids: CASSLEAQRNTIYF. This chain links TRBV7-3 with TRBJ1-3; D unclear. CDR3 size: 14 residues. From germline, CDR1 is SGHTA and CDR2 FQGTGA. The germline V and J ends were trimmed by 2 bases and 5 bases, with 10 bases remaining between them.

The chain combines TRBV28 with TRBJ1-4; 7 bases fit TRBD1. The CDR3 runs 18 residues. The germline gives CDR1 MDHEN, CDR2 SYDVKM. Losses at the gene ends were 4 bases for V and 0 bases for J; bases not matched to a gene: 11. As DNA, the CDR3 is TGTGCCAGCAGTTCCCCCCACAGGGGAGGGGCAACTAATGAAAAACTGTTTTTT. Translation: CASSSPHRGGATNEKLFF.

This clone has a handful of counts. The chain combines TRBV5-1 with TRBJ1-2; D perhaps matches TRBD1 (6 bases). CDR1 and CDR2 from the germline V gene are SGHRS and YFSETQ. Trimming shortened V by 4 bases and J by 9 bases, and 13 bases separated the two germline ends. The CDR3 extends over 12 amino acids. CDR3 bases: TGCGCCAGCAGCCCCCTACAGGGCAGCTACACCTTC. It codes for CASSPLQGSYTF.

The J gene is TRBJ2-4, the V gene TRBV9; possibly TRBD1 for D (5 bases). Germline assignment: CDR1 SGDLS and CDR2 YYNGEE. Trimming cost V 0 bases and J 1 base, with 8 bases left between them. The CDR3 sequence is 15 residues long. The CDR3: CASSVGGAAKNIQYF. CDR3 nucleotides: TGTGCCAGCAGCGTAGGGGGCGCCGCCAAAAACATTCAGTACTTC.

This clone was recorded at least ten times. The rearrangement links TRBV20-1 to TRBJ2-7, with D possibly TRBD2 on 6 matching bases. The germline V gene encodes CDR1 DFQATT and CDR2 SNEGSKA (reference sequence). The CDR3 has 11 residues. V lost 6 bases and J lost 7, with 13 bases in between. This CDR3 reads CSAGRREEQYF. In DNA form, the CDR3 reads TGCAGTGCAGGAAGGAGGGAGGAGCAGTACTTC.

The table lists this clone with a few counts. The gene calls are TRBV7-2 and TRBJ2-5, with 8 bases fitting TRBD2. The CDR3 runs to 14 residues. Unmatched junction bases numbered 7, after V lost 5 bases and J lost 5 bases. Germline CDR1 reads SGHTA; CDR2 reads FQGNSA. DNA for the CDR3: TGTGCCAGCAGCCCCCAAGCGGGAGCCGAGACCCAGTACTTC. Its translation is CASSPQAGAETQYF.

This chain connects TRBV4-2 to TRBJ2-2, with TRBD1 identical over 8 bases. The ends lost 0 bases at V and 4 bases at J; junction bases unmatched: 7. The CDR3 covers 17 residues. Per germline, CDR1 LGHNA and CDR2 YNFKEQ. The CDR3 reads CASSQDNRGTGTGELFF. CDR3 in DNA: TGTGCCAGCAGCCAAGATAATCGGGGGACAGGCACCGGGGAGCTGTTTTTT.

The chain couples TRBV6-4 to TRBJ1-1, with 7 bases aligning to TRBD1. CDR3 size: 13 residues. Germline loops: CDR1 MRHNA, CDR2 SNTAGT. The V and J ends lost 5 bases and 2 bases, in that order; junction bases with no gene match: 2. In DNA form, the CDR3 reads TGTGCCAGCAGTCGGGACAGCAACACTGAAGCTTTCTTT. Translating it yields CASSRDSNTEAFF.

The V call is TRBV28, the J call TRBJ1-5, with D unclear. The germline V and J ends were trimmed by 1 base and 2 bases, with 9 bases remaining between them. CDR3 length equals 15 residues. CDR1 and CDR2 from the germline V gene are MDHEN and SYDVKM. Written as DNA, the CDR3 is TGTGCCAGCAGTTTATATGGGGTGGGCAATCAGCCCCAGCATTTT. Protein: CASSLYGVGNQPQHF.

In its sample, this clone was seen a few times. CDR3 sequence reads: CASSDGTGYEQFF. The CDR3 bases are TGTGCCAGCAGCGATGGGACAGGGTATGAGCAGTTCTTC. The chain combines TRBV11-3 with TRBJ2-1; the match to TRBD1 covers 9 bases. Trimming cost V 5 bases and J 8 bases; bases outside gene matches: 4. This CDR3 is 13 amino acids long. CDR1 and CDR2 from the germline V gene are SGHNT and YENEEA.

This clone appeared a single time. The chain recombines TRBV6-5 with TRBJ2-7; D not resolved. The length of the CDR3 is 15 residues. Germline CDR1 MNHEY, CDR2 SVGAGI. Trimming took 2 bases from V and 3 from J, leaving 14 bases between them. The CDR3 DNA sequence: TGTGCCAGCAGTTACCCTGAAAGGGCGCACTACGAGCAGTACTTC. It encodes CASSYPERAHYEQYF.

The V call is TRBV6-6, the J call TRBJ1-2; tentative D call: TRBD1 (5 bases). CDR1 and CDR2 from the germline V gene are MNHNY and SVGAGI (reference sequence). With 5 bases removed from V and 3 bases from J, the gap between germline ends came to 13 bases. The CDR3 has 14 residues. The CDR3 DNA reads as TGTGCCAGCAGTCTCGACCAAGGGGACTATGGCTACACCTTC. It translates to CASSLDQGDYGYTF.

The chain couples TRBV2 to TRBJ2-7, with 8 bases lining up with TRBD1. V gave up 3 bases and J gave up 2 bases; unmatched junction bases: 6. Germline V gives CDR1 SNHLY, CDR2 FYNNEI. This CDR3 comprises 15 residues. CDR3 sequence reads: CASSEGDRRTYEQYF. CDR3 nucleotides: TGTGCCAGCAGTGAGGGGGACAGGCGTACCTACGAGCAGTACTTC.

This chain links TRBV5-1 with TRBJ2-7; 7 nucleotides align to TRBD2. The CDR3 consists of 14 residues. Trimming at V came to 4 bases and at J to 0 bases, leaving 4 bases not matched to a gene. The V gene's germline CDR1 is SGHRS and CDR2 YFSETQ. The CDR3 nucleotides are TGCGCCAGCAGCCTAAGCGGGGACTCCTACGAGCAGTACTTC. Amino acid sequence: CASSLSGDSYEQYF.

The CDR3 region has the DNA TGTGCCAGCAGTTTACCCCGGGACGTGAACACTGAAGCTTTCTTT. Translation: CASSLPRDVNTEAFF. J is TRBJ1-1 and V is TRBV28, with D perhaps matching TRBD1 (5 bases). The germline gives CDR1 MDHEN, CDR2 SYDVKM. This CDR3 is 15 amino acids long. V was trimmed by 2 bases and J by 0 bases, leaving 10 bases between them.

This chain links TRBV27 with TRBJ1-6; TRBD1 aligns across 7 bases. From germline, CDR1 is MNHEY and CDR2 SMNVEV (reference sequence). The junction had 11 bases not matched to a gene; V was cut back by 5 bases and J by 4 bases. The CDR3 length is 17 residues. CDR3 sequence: CASSPRTGAVYNSPLHF. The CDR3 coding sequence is TGTGCCAGCAGTCCAAGAACAGGGGCTGTATATAATTCACCCCTCCACTTT.

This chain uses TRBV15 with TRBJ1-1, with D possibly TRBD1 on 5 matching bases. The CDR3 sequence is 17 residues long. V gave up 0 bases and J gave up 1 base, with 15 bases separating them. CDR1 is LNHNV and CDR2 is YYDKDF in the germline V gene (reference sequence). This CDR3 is CATSRDKGTGTNTEAFF. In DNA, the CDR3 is TGTGCCACCAGCAGAGATAAAGGGACGGGCACGAACACTGAAGCTTTCTTT.

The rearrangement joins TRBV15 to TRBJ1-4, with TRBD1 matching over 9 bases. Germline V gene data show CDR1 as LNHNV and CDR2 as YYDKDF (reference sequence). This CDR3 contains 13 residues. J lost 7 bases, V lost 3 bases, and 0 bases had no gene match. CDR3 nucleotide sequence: TGTGCCACCAGCAGGGACAGGGGTGAAAAACTGTTTTTT. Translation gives CATSRDRGEKLFF.

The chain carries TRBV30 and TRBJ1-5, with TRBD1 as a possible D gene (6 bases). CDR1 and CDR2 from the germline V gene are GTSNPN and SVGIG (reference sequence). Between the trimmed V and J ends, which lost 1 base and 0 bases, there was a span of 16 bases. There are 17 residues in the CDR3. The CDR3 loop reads CAWSGQTGTLSNQPQHF. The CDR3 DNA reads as TGTGCCTGGAGTGGCCAAACAGGGACCCTTAGCAATCAGCCCCAGCATTTT.

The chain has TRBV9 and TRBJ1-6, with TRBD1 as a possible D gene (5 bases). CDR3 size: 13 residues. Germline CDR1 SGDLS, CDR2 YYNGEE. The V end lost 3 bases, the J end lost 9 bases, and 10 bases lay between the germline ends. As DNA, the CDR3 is TGTGCCAGCAGCGGGGGCCGGGGTTCACCCCTCCACTTT. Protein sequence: CASSGGRGSPLHF.

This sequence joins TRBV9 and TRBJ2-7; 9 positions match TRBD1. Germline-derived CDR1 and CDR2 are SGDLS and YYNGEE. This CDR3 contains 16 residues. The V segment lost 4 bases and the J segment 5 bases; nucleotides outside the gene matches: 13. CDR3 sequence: CASSRSGTGHRDEQYF. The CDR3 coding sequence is TGTGCCAGCAGCCGAAGTGGGACAGGGCACCGGGACGAGCAGTACTTC.

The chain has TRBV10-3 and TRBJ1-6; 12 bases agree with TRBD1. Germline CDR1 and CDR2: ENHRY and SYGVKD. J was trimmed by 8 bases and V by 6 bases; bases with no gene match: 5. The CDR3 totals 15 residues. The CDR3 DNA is TGTGCCATCAGGTCCGGGACAGGGGGCCATTCACCCCTCCACTTT. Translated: CAIRSGTGGHSPLHF.

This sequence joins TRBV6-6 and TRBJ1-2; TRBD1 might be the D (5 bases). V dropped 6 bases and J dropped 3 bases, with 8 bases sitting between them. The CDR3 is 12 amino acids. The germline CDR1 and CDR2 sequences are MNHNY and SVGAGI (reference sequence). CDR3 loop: CASRGTDYGYTF. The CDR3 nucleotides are TGTGCCAGCAGAGGGACGGACTATGGCTACACCTTC.

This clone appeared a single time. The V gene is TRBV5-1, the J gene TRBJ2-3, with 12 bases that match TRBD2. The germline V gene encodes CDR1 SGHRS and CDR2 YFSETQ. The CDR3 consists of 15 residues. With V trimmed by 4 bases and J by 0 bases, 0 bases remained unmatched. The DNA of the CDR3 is TGCGCCAGCAGCGGACTAGCGGGGAGCACAGATACGCAGTATTTT. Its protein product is CASSGLAGSTDTQYF.

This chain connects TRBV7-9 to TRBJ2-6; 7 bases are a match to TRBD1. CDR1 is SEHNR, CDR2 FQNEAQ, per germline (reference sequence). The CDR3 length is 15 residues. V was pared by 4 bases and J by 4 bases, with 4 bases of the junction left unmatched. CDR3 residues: CASSSTGVGANVLTF. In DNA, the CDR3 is TGTGCCAGCAGCTCTACAGGGGTCGGGGCCAACGTCCTGACTTTC.

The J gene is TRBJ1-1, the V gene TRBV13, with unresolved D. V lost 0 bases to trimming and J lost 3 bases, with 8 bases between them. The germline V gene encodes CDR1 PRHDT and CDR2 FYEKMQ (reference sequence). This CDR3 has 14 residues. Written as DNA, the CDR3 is TGTGCCAGCAGCTTAGGAGCGGGCGACACTGAAGCTTTCTTT. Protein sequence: CASSLGAGDTEAFF.

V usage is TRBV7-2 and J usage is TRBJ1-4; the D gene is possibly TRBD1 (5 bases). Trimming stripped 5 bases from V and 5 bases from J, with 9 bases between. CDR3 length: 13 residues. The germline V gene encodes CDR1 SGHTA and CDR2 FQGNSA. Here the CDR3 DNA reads TGTGCCAGCAGCGGGGGACTCAATGAAAAACTGTTTTTT. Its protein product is CASSGGLNEKLFF.

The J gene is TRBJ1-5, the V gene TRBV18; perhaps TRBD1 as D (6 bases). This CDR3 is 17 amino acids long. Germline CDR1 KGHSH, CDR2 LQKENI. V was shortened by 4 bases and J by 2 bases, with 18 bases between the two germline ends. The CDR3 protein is CASSRGASDPGNQPQHF. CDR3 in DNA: TGTGCCAGCTCACGGGGGGCATCTGATCCCGGCAATCAGCCCCAGCATTTT.

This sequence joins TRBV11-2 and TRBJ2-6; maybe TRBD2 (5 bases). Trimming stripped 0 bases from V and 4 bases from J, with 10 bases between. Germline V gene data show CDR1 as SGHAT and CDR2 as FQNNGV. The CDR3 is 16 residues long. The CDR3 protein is CASSLESGSGANVLTF. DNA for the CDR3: TGTGCCAGCAGCTTAGAATCGGGATCCGGGGCCAACGTCCTGACTTTC.